These T cell receptor beta chains were read from a single sample in a study of blood T cell repertoires in COVID-19. Measured with immunoSEQ multiplex PCR; TCRdb has only the in-frame clones, and not every one. The sample contains fewer than 90,000 clones, 87% of which appear only once. Sequencing was performed on peripheral blood. The receptor source for this set is a male donor with acute or convalescent COVID-19. The CDR3 runs from the conserved cysteine through the conserved F or W.

V,CDR3
TRBV29-1,CSVDGQGAEVGYTF
TRBV6-2/TRBV6-3,CASSSGTASLETQYF
TRBV6-5,CASSIAWDSGEAFF
TRBV7-3,CASSSASGAGTDTQYF
TRBV2,CASSDPGQPQETQYF
TRBV7-9,CASSRGLRGYNEQFF
TRBV20-1,CSAPQGFEQYF
TRBV10-3,CAIGEGPTNEKLFF
TRBV7-7,CASSPSLGTGTYNEQFF
TRBV5-1,CASSLGQINYGYTF
TRBV5-1,CASSLAGRGAGNEQFF
TRBV13,CASSSLDRGYEGYTF
TRBV6-2/TRBV6-3,CASSRVGTGTLNTEAFF
TRBV30,CAWRRAGATDTQYF
TRBV19,CASSRNRVQETQYF
TRBV11-2,CASSLVGRENIQYF
TRBV6-2/TRBV6-3,CASSSAGTGPFNSPLHF
TRBV7-8,CASSPRDRGWGTANEKLFF
TRBV9,CASSVGVTGFTGELFF
TRBV27,CASSPRGTVAWYGYTF
TRBV24-1,CATSDPGQRAGELFF
TRBV27,CASSLTGTRGETQYF
TRBV29-1,CSAWTGSDTEAFF
TRBV2,CASSEIRTWQFF
TRBV6-5,CASSRSFAAEKLFF
TRBV5-1,CASISPDGARRGGEGQYF
TRBV18,CASSPRGDRDEKLFF
TRBV19,CASSPGALYSPLHF
TRBV3-1/TRBV3-2,CASSPLGTSYNEQFF
TRBV5-1,CASSLALGAGGYTF
TRBV11-2,CASSLAGRTNYGYTF
TRBV9,CASSGDSFSGNTIYF
TRBV6-5,CASRWDSISPLHF
TRBV6-1,CASSEGGRGVRNSPLHF
TRBV6-5,CATSRELTGNEQFF
TRBV20-1,CSASSVAGFPFF
TRBV19,CASSGQGSSYNSPLHF
TRBV30,CAWSVSRTGGGQYF
TRBV2,CASLRGNYGYTF
TRBV5-8,CASSLVSRHEQYF
TRBV29-1,CSATENSYEQYF
TRBV5-5,CASSSYSGGSDTQYF
TRBV6-2/TRBV6-3,CASSWRGGGETQYF
TRBV7-6,CASSYRGQAAHEQFF
TRBV6-5,CASRQGRYEQYF
TRBV19,CASSRDRGETQYF
TRBV3-1/TRBV3-2,CASSLQGAANYGYTF
TRBV5-1,CASSSAGGPYEQYF
TRBV6-2/TRBV6-3,CASSDQGAFDGYTF